This TCR beta chain was identified in a study of immune evolution from preneoplasia to lung adenocarcinoma. Clones were sequenced by immunoSEQ multiplex PCR, and TCRdb holds only the in-frame ones, with some missing. This sample carries 2,500 to 3,500 clones, 85% to 90% of them seen once, and the ten largest clones take 7.5% to 9%. Patient tissue came from resections in Japan or China, 2014–2017. H&E slides confirmed each diagnosis, reviewed by two pathologists independently. Study-level results: Top clone frequencies peaked in normal lung, apparently declining through invasive adenocarcinoma.

The germline V gene encodes CDR1 SGDLS and CDR2 YYNGEE. The V end was cut by 4 bases, the J end by 8 bases, with 9 bases between. The CDR3 totals 11 residues. Concerning this clone: The antigen is not known.

The receptor comes from a person aged 60-79 years with lung adenocarcinoma. The chain carries TRBV9 and TRBJ1-2; D gene unclear. Sequencing used FFPE adjacent normal lung tissue. The CDR3 nucleotides read TGTGCCAGCAGCCGGCTAGGAGGCTACACCTTC. Encoded protein: CASSRLGGYTF. Combining the CDR3 with reference TRBV9 and TRBJ1-2 gives the whole variable domain DSGVTQTPKHLITATGQRVTLRCSPRSGDLSVYWYQQSLDQGLQFLIQYYNGEERAKGNILERFSAQQFPDLHSELNLSSLELGDSALYFCASSRLGGYTFGSGTRLTVV.